The clone carrying this TCR beta chain was seen a handful of times. Its antigen remains unidentified. This sample is drawn from a study of blood T cells in healthy people across ages. General study results and limits: Estimates drawn from one million T cells were deemed to understate diversity. It was the long-lived donors that had more naive CD4+ cells and higher diversity than aged donors.

CDR3 length: 12 amino acids. CDR1 is SEHNR and CDR2 is FQNEAQ in the germline V gene (reference sequence). Trimming removed 2 bases at V and 5 bases at J, with 5 bases between. Through a sample-barcoded 5' primer and a J-beta primer mix, a second PCR was run for roughly 6 to 12 cycles. A template-switch adaptor with 12 random nucleotides tagged each cDNA molecule. TCRdb passed the 5' RACE reads through MiXCR, listing each CDR3 protein once. The sample includes roughly 1.5 million distinct CDR3 sequences, approximately 42% of them seen just once. The chain couples TRBV7-9 to TRBJ2-3; no definite D call. The clonotype comes from a woman younger than 35 in good health. The sequencing input was blood. Here the CDR3 reads CASSLQRDTQYF. In nucleotides, the CDR3 is TGTGCCAGCAGCTTACAGCGAGATACGCAGTATTTT. Using reference TRBV7-9 and TRBJ2-3 for the parts outside the CDR3, the full variable domain is DTGVSQNPRHKITKRGQNVTFRCDPISEHNRLYWYRQTLGQGPEFLTYFQNEAQLEKSRLLSDRFSAERPKGSFSTLEIQRTEQGDSAMYLCASSLQRDTQYFGPGTRLTVL.